These 27 T cell receptor beta chains were all obtained from the same sample, sequenced in a study of T-cell reconstitution after alpha-beta-depleted transplantation in children. Preparation of the TCRbeta library was carried out with unique molecular identifiers. Each CDR3 protein is one row after TCRdb ran MiXCR on the PCR reads. The sample records around 360,000 distinct CDR3 sequences, 9% to 12% being singletons. This sample comprised PBMCs from the stem cell graft donor, obtained from the stem cell graft. Source of these receptors: a human donor who donated a stem cell graft to a child with acute lymphoblastic leukemia.

This clonotype was counted many times. The chain has TRBV12-3 or TRBV12-4 and TRBJ2-2; unclear D gene. The CDR3 sequence is 14 residues long. V was cut by 8 bases and J by 0 bases, with 10 bases left in between. The CDR3 is CASPKASNTGELFF. Written as DNA, the CDR3 is TGTGCCAGCCCTAAGGCTTCGAACACCGGGGAGCTGTTTTTT.

This clonotype was observed a handful of times. The genes are TRBV4-2 and TRBJ2-1; no clear D. The CDR3 contains 13 residues. CDR1 LGHNA and CDR2 YNFKEQ come from the germline V gene. Between the trimmed V and J ends, which lost 4 bases and 3 bases, there was a span of 7 bases. The CDR3 region has the DNA TGTGCCAGCAGCCTTAGGGTCTACAATGAGCAGTTCTTC. Its translation is CASSLRVYNEQFF.

This clonotype was counted at least ten times. The V gene is TRBV9, the J gene TRBJ2-7; D not certain. Trimming took 4 bases from V and 2 from J, leaving 16 bases between them. Germline CDR1 and CDR2: SGDLS and YYNGEE. The CDR3 runs 15 residues. CDR3 bases: TGTGCCAGCAGCCCAAGTGGTCACGCCACCTACGAGCAGTACTTC. Amino acid sequence: CASSPSGHATYEQYF.

V is TRBV30 and J is TRBJ1-4, with D uncertain. The CDR3 is 13 amino acids. CDR1 and CDR2 (germline): GTSNPN, SVGIG (reference sequence). Trimming shortened V by 0 bases and J by 8 bases, and 10 bases separated the two germline ends. This CDR3 reads CAWSVAVTEKLFF. DNA for the CDR3: TGTGCCTGGAGTGTAGCCGTGACGGAAAAACTGTTTTTT.

This clonotype occurred many times. This chain connects TRBV4-3 to TRBJ2-1, with 11 nucleotides matching TRBD2. The junction had 5 bases not matched to a gene; V was cut back by 4 bases and J by 3 bases. This CDR3 contains 16 residues. CDR1 and CDR2 from the germline V gene are LGHNA and YSLEER. The CDR3 DNA sequence: TGCGCCAGCAGCCTCGGACTAGCGGGCGTCTACAATGAGCAGTTCTTC. Amino acids: CASSLGLAGVYNEQFF.

This rearrangement joins TRBV7-6 to TRBJ1-6; possibly TRBD1 for D (5 bases). The CDR3 sequence is 20 residues long. Per germline, CDR1 SGHVS and CDR2 FNYEAQ. The V end lost 1 base, the J end lost 9 bases, and 28 bases lay between the germline ends. The CDR3: CASSLVAQARGHLQSSPLHF. DNA of the CDR3: TGTGCCAGCAGCTTAGTAGCACAGGCACGTGGGCATCTGCAAAGTTCACCCCTCCACTTT.

At least ten counts were recorded for this clonotype. The rearrangement uses TRBV5-1 and TRBJ1-1; D may be TRBD1 (5 bases). Trimming left V 1 base short and J 4 bases short, with 14 bases between. Germline V CDR1 and CDR2: SGHRS, YFSETQ. CDR3 length: 15 residues. The CDR3 DNA sequence: TGCGCCAGCAGCTTGTTACAGGCCCGGGGCACTGAAGCTTTCTTT. Its translation is CASSLLQARGTEAFF.

The chain has TRBV29-1 and TRBJ2-5, with D unresolved. The CDR3 sequence is 14 residues long. Trimming cost V 2 bases and J 1 base, with 11 bases left between them. CDR1 is SQVTM and CDR2 is ANQGSEA in the germline V gene. The CDR3 DNA reads as TGCAGCGTTGAAATCGTGAGCAGCCAAGAGACCCAGTACTTC. This translates into CSVEIVSSQETQYF.

The sample holds a few counts of this clonotype. V is TRBV6-2 or TRBV6-3 and J is TRBJ1-6; unclear D gene. Germline loops: CDR1 MNHEY, CDR2 SVGEGT. This CDR3 has 14 amino acids. V was clipped by 5 bases and J by 9 bases, with 14 bases between them. The CDR3 sequence: CASSNGGGTSPLHF. The CDR3 nucleotides are TGTGCCAGCAGTAACGGTGGCGGAACTTCACCCCTCCACTTT.

The genes are TRBV14 and TRBJ2-7, with TRBD2 matching 11 bases. J was trimmed by 4 bases and V by 4 bases; bases with no gene match: 6. Germline loops: CDR1 SGHDN, CDR2 FVKESK. The CDR3 sequence is 15 residues long. CDR3 residues: CASSLILAGVYEQYF. The CDR3 DNA follows: TGTGCCAGCAGCCTGATACTAGCGGGAGTATACGAGCAGTACTTC.

This clonotype was observed many times. The gene calls are TRBV4-1 and TRBJ2-1; D remains unclear. Germline CDR1 MGHRA, CDR2 YSYEKL. Trimming pared 0 bases from V and 6 bases from J, leaving 9 bases between. This CDR3 has 14 amino acids. The CDR3 sequence: CASSQEVGINEQFF. The CDR3 DNA follows: TGCGCCAGCAGCCAAGAAGTGGGGATCAATGAGCAGTTCTTC.

The V call is TRBV4-3, the J call TRBJ2-5; 7 bases are a match to TRBD2. Per germline, CDR1 LGHNA and CDR2 YSLEER. The CDR3 totals 14 residues. V dropped 5 bases and J dropped 5; count of bases not matched to a gene: 8. CDR3 amino acids: CASSKTSSFETQYF. CDR3 in DNA: TGCGCCAGCAGCAAGACTAGCAGCTTCGAGACCCAGTACTTC.

The rearrangement links TRBV14 to TRBJ2-1; 9 bases map to TRBD2. Germline CDR1 is SGHDN and CDR2 is FVKESK. The V gene end was trimmed by 5 bases and the J gene end by 8 bases; junction bases not matched to a gene: 10. The CDR3 length is 15 residues. The CDR3 sequence is CASSNVAGVSHEQFF. The CDR3 region has the DNA TGTGCCAGCAGCAATGTAGCGGGAGTCTCTCATGAGCAGTTCTTC.

The CDR3 sequence: CATSVPGVNEQFF. CDR3 DNA: TGTGCCACCAGTGTCCCAGGGGTCAATGAGCAGTTCTTC. The chain recombines TRBV24-1 with TRBJ2-1, with D tentatively TRBD1 (6 bases). The germline V gene encodes CDR1 KGHDR and CDR2 SFDVKD. Trimming took 5 bases from V and 6 from J, leaving 10 bases between them. The CDR3 totals 13 residues.

This clonotype was counted many times. The rearrangement joins TRBV7-8 to TRBJ2-1; 7 bases line up with TRBD2. With V trimmed by 5 bases and J by 10 bases, 14 bases remained unmatched. Per the germline V gene, CDR1 is SGHVS and CDR2 is FQNEAQ. The CDR3 has 15 amino acids. The CDR3 region is CASSPAGPSGKEQFF. The DNA for the CDR3 is TGTGCCAGCAGCCCGGCAGGACCTAGCGGTAAAGAGCAGTTCTTC.

This clonotype was seen many times. V is TRBV6-2 or TRBV6-3 and J is TRBJ1-1; D is perhaps TRBD1 (6 bases). Per germline, CDR1 MNHEY and CDR2 SVGEGT. The CDR3 is made up of 13 amino acids. V shed 6 bases and J shed 7 bases, with 15 bases lying between them. The CDR3 DNA sequence: TGTGCCAGCAGCCGAACAGGGCGCGGTGAAGCTTTCTTT. Translating gives CASSRTGRGEAFF.

The chain couples TRBV20-1 to TRBJ2-1; TRBD2 is a possible D gene (6 bases). The CDR3 totals 14 residues. Trimming cost V 8 bases and J 8 bases, with 22 bases left between them. Per the germline V gene, CDR1 is DFQATT and CDR2 is SNEGSKA (reference sequence). DNA of the CDR3: TGCAGTAACACACTAGCCCCCCGAGGCGATGAGCAGTTCTTC. Residues: CSNTLAPRGDEQFF.

The CDR3 is CASSPNRWGTQVLWQYF. The CDR3 DNA sequence: TGTGCCAGCAGCCCAAATCGATGGGGGACCCAGGTATTGTGGCAGTACTTC. The rearrangement joins TRBV7-9 to TRBJ2-7, with D tentatively TRBD1 or TRBD2 (5 bases each). V was cut by 5 bases and J by 9 bases, with 29 bases left in between. The CDR3 is 17 residues long. Per germline, CDR1 SEHNR and CDR2 FQNEAQ (reference sequence). Together with reference TRBV7-9 and TRBJ2-7, the CDR3 gives the full variable domain: DTGVSQNPRHKITKRGQNVTFRCDPISEHNRLYWYRQTLGQGPEFLTYFQNEAQLEKSRLLSDRFSAERPKGSFSTLEIQRTEQGDSAMYLCASSPNRWGTQVLWQYFGPGTRLTVT.

This clonotype was seen a handful of times. The chain joins TRBV2 to TRBJ2-5; D may be TRBD2 (7 bases). Germline CDR1 reads SNHLY; CDR2 reads FYNNEI. The CDR3 consists of 13 residues. The CDR3 DNA is TGTGCTCACAAAGGGGGGGGTCAAGAGACCCAGTACTTC. Amino acids: CAHKGGGQETQYF.

This clonotype was counted many times. This rearrangement joins TRBV7-3 to TRBJ1-3; D is perhaps TRBD1 (6 bases). This CDR3 comprises 17 residues. The V end lost 2 bases, the J end lost 0 bases, and 14 bases lay between the germline ends. Germline assignment: CDR1 SGHTA and CDR2 FQGTGA. Written as DNA, the CDR3 is TGTGCCAGCAGCTTACAGCCGGGGGCTACCTCTGGAAACACCATATATTTT. The encoded protein is CASSLQPGATSGNTIYF. The variable domain in full, completed from reference TRBV7-3 and TRBJ1-3, reads GAGVSQTPSNKVTEKGKYVELRCDPISGHTALYWYRQSLGQGPEFLIYFQGTGAADDSGLPNDRFFAVRPEGSVSTLKIQRTERGDSAVYLCASSLQPGATSGNTIYFGEGSWLTVV.

Many counts were recorded for this clonotype. V and J are TRBV7-8 and TRBJ1-1; TRBD1 matches at 8 bases. The CDR3 covers 15 residues. Trimming at V came to 3 bases and at J to 1 base, leaving 4 bases not matched to a gene. Germline V gene lookup returns CDR1 SGHVS and CDR2 FQNEAQ. CDR3 coding DNA: TGTGCCAGCAGCTTCAGGGGGCGACGGAACACTGAAGCTTTCTTT. Its translation is CASSFRGRRNTEAFF.

The table lists this clonotype with a few counts. This chain uses TRBV10-3 with TRBJ1-2; D perhaps matches TRBD1 (5 bases). The CDR3 runs 15 residues. Germline CDR1 is ENHRY and CDR2 is SYGVKD. The germline V and J ends were trimmed by 6 bases and 2 bases, with 16 bases remaining between them. The CDR3 DNA is TGTGCCATCAGCCCAAACAGGAGCCCCAACTATGGCTACACCTTC. Amino acid sequence: CAISPNRSPNYGYTF.

There are a few counts of this clonotype. V usage is TRBV7-2 and J usage is TRBJ2-5; D unresolved. The germline CDR1 and CDR2 sequences are SGHTA and FQGNSA. The CDR3 loop spans 16 amino acids. Trimming pared 8 bases from V and 2 bases from J, leaving 21 bases between. CDR3 DNA: TGTGCCAGCGGATCCGGCGTAAATGGTCCTCAAGAGACCCAGTACTTC. It translates to CASGSGVNGPQETQYF.

The chain combines TRBV4-1 with TRBJ2-3; D possibly corresponds to TRBD2 (5 bases). Germline V gene lookup returns CDR1 MGHRA and CDR2 YSYEKL. V dropped 7 bases and J dropped 0 bases, with 23 bases sitting between them. The CDR3 consists of 18 residues. CDR3 protein: CASNPGGWATGSTDTQYF. CDR3 sequence (DNA): TGCGCCAGCAACCCGGGTGGATGGGCAACGGGAAGCACAGATACGCAGTATTTT.

This sequence joins TRBV12-3 or TRBV12-4 and TRBJ2-1; weak D call: TRBD2 (6 bases). Trimming removed 3 bases from V and 4 bases from J, with 13 bases in between. The CDR3 totals 15 residues. CDR3 in amino acids: CASSFGSGEYNEQFF. Here the CDR3 DNA reads TGTGCCAGCAGTTTTGGGTCGGGAGAATACAATGAGCAGTTCTTC.

This clonotype was seen a few times. The chain combines TRBV5-1 with TRBJ2-7; TRBD2 is a possible D gene (6 bases). V was pared by 1 base and J by 3 bases, with 11 bases between. In germline, CDR1 is SGHRS, CDR2 YFSETQ. The CDR3 loop spans 14 amino acids. The DNA of the CDR3 is TGCGCCAGCAGCTTGAGTGGAGGGCTCTACGAGCAGTACTTC. Residues: CASSLSGGLYEQYF.

Many counts were recorded for this clonotype. This rearrangement joins TRBV3-1 to TRBJ2-7; D remains ambiguous. Germline values: CDR1 LGHDT, CDR2 YNNKEL (reference sequence). The V gene lost 4 bases and the J gene lost 7 bases, with 14 bases spanning the gap. The CDR3 spans 13 residues. CDR3 region: CASSPNQGLEQYF. CDR3 DNA sequence: TGTGCCAGCAGCCCTAATCAAGGGCTAGAGCAGTACTTC.